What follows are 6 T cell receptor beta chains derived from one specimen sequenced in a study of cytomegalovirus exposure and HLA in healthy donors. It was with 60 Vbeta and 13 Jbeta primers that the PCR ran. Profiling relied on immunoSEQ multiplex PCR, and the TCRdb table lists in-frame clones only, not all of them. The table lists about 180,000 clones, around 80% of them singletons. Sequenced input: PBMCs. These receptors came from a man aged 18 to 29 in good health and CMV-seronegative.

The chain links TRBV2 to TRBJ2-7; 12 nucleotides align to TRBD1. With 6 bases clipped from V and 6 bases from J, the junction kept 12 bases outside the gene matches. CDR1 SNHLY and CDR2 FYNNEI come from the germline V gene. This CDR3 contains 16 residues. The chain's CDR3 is CASSARDRGRSGEQYF. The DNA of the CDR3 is TGTGCCAGCAGCGCCCGGGACAGGGGGCGCAGCGGCGAGCAGTACTTC.

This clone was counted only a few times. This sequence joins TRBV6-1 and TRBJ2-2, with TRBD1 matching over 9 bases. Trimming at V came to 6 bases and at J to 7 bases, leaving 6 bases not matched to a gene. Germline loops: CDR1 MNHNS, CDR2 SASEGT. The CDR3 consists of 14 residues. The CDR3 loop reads CASSRTGADGELFF. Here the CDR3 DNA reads TGTGCCAGCAGCAGGACAGGGGCTGACGGGGAGCTGTTTTTT.

CDR3 in DNA: TGCGCCAGCAGCTTGAGGGGAACCTCCTACGAGCAGTACTTC. This sequence encodes CASSLRGTSYEQYF. The chain employs TRBV5-1 and TRBJ2-5; tentative D call: TRBD1 (5 bases). The last part of the DNA fits TRBJ2-7 better; the J call may be wrong. The CDR3 has 14 amino acids. Germline CDR1 is SGHRS and CDR2 is YFSETQ.

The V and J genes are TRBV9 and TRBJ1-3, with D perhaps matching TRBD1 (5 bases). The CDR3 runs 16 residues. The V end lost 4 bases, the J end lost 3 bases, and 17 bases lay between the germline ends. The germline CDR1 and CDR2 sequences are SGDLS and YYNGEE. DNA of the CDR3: TGTGCCAGCAGCTTTTTGGGGGGGGGTTTTGGAAACACCATATATTTT. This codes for CASSFLGGGFGNTIYF. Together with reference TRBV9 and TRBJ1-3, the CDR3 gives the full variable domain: DSGVTQTPKHLITATGQRVTLRCSPRSGDLSVYWYQQSLDQGLQFLIQYYNGEERAKGNILERFSAQQFPDLHSELNLSSLELGDSALYFCASSFLGGGFGNTIYFGEGSWLTVV.

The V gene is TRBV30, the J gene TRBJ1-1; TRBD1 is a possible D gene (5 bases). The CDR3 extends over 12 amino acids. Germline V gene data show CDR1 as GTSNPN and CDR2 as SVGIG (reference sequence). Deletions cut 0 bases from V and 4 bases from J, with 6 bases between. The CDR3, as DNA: TGTGCCTGGAGTGTCGGGGGCACTGAAGCTTTCTTT. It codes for CAWSVGGTEAFF.

CDR3: CASEDAGQGPYGYTF. The CDR3 coding sequence is TGTGCCAGTGAAGATGCGGGACAGGGGCCCTATGGCTACACCTTC. The chain is built from TRBV19 and TRBJ1-2; 10 positions agree with TRBD1. V trimming: 8 bases; J trimming: 4 bases; junction bases outside the gene matches: 10. The germline V gene has CDR1 LNHDA and CDR2 SQIVND (reference sequence). This CDR3 comprises 15 residues.